These 32 T cell receptor beta chains share one sample of origin, sequenced in a study of CD8 T cells in ankylosing spondylitis. TCRdb independently ran MiXCR on the 5' RACE reads; one entry per CDR3 protein. This repertoire shows 250,000 to 300,000 distinct CDR3 sequences, approximately 20% found once; its top ten account for under 8.5%. Sample: blood, either unsorted or a sorted T cell fraction (not recorded which). These receptors came from a male donor with ankylosing spondylitis or in good health (not recorded which).

This clonotype was observed a handful of times. The chain employs TRBV27 and TRBJ2-2, with 12 bases lining up with TRBD2. Germline CDR1 reads MNHEY; CDR2 reads SMNVEV (reference sequence). CDR3 size: 14 residues. The trim removed 6 bases at V and 7 bases at J, leaving 3 bases unmatched. The CDR3 DNA follows: TGTGCCAGCAGCCGACTAGCGGGAGTCGGGGAGCTGTTTTTT. This sequence encodes CASSRLAGVGELFF.

A few counts support this clonotype. This chain links TRBV20-1 with TRBJ2-7, with a weak D call TRBD1 (5 bases). Trimming removed 2 bases at V and 2 bases at J, with 13 bases between. This CDR3 contains 14 residues. Per the germline V gene, CDR1 is DFQATT and CDR2 is SNEGSKA (reference sequence). CDR3: CSARTRQPPYEQYV. The CDR3 DNA follows: TGCAGTGCTAGAACAAGACAGCCTCCCTACGAGCAGTACGTC.

The chain joins TRBV5-1 to TRBJ2-2; D is undetermined. This CDR3 is built from 15 residues. V was cut by 0 bases and J by 2 bases, with 8 bases left in between. Germline lookup yields CDR1 SGHRS and CDR2 YFSETQ. The CDR3 loop reads CASSLAQQNTGELFF. The DNA of the CDR3 is TGCGCCAGCAGCTTGGCCCAACAAAACACCGGGGAGCTGTTTTTT.

This clonotype came up many times. V is TRBV12-3 or TRBV12-4 and J is TRBJ1-2; possible D gene TRBD1, 5 bases. The ends were cut back, 8 bases at V and 2 bases at J, with 9 bases in the middle. This CDR3 region has 12 residues. The CDR3, as DNA: TGTGCCAGCGGACGGGGGAACTATGGCTACACCTTC. It specifies CASGRGNYGYTF.

V is TRBV29-1 and J is TRBJ2-3; no clear D. Trimming shortened V by 4 bases and J by 5 bases, and 7 bases separated the two germline ends. Per germline, CDR1 SQVTM and CDR2 ANQGSEA. This CDR3 contains 11 residues. The CDR3 nucleotides read TGCAGCGTTGGCCCTGTAGATACGCAGTATTTT. Protein sequence: CSVGPVDTQYF.

This clonotype has at least ten counts. This chain links TRBV7-8 with TRBJ2-7; TRBD1 agrees at 8 bases. Germline V gives CDR1 SGHVS, CDR2 FQNEAQ. The ends lost 5 bases at V and 0 bases at J; junction bases unmatched: 9. CDR3 length: 16 amino acids. In DNA, the CDR3 is TGTGCCAGCAGCCCAGGCCCGGGACAGGCCTCCTACGAGCAGTACGTC. This translates into CASSPGPGQASYEQYV.

This clonotype was seen at least ten times. The V call is TRBV6-5, the J call TRBJ1-4, with TRBD1 matching over 9 bases. The CDR3 has 12 amino acids. Trimming at V came to 8 bases and at J to 8 bases, leaving 3 bases not matched to a gene. Germline values: CDR1 MNHEY, CDR2 SVGAGI. In nucleotides, the CDR3 is TGTGCCAGCCGACAGGGGGGAGAAAAACTGTTTTTT. Translated: CASRQGGEKLFF.

The chain uses TRBV11-2 and TRBJ2-3; TRBD1 agrees at 8 bases. Germline V CDR1 and CDR2: SGHAT, FQNNGV. There are 16 residues in the CDR3. The V and J ends lost 7 bases and 4 bases, in that order; junction bases with no gene match: 13. CDR3 protein: CASNSLTGALADTQYF. The CDR3 nucleotides are TGTGCCAGCAACTCACTGACAGGGGCGCTTGCAGATACGCAGTATTTT.

This chain uses TRBV7-6 with TRBJ2-3; 9 nucleotides match TRBD2. The germline CDR1 and CDR2 sequences are SGHVS and FNYEAQ. CDR3 length: 15 amino acids. V lost 2 bases to trimming and J lost 4 bases; unmatched junction nucleotides: 4. This chain's CDR3 is CASSLSSGRSDTQYF. The CDR3 DNA follows: TGTGCCAGCAGCTTATCGAGCGGGAGGTCAGATACGCAGTATTTT.

The chain employs TRBV20-1 and TRBJ2-3, with a possible D match to TRBD2 (5 bases). The V gene's germline CDR1 is DFQATT and CDR2 SNEGSKA (reference sequence). The CDR3 is 12 residues long. CDR3 in DNA: TGCAGCGGGCGACTAAACACAGATACGCAGTATTTT. Encoded protein: CSGRLNTDTQYF.

This clonotype was counted between two and nine times. This chain joins TRBV5-1 and TRBJ1-2, with 7 positions matching TRBD1. The CDR3 sequence is 16 residues long. The junction had 8 bases not matched to a gene; V was cut back by 0 bases and J by 3 bases. Germline CDR1 SGHRS, CDR2 YFSETQ. The CDR3 nucleotides are TGCGCCAGCAGCTTGGGGGGACAGCCCTCCGACTATGGCTACACCTTC. Amino acids: CASSLGGQPSDYGYTF.

The table lists this clonotype with many counts. This chain connects TRBV28 to TRBJ2-3; the match to TRBD1 covers 7 bases. With V trimmed by 4 bases and J by 11 bases, 9 bases remained unmatched. This CDR3 spans 13 amino acids. Germline V gene data show CDR1 as MDHEN and CDR2 as SYDVKM. The CDR3 DNA sequence: TGTGCCAGCAGTTCCTTACAGACAGGGAGGCAGTATTTT. This encodes CASSSLQTGRQYF.

The CDR3 DNA reads TGTGCCAGCAGGGGTCTCTTAACCGCAGATACGCAGTATTTT. Translated, it gives CASRGLLTADTQYF. The chain joins TRBV6-1 to TRBJ2-3, with unresolved D. Trimming pared 6 bases from V and 4 bases from J, leaving 14 bases between. The CDR3 spans 14 residues. CDR1 and CDR2 from the germline V gene are MNHNS and SASEGT.

The chain joins TRBV20-1 to TRBJ2-6, with D perhaps given as TRBD1 or TRBD2 (5 bases each). Trimming shortened V by 3 bases and J by 4 bases, and 10 bases separated the two germline ends. This CDR3 spans 14 amino acids. Germline V lookup: CDR1 DFQATT, CDR2 SNEGSKA (reference sequence). DNA of the CDR3: TGCAGTGCTAGCGAGGGGAACGGGGCCAACGTCCTGACTTTC. This codes for CSASEGNGANVLTF.

This clonotype was seen a few times. The chain is built from TRBV4-2 and TRBJ1-3; D might be TRBD1 (5 bases). V lost 0 bases to trimming and J lost 0 bases, with 12 bases between them. Germline lookup yields CDR1 LGHNA and CDR2 YNFKEQ. The CDR3 extends over 17 amino acids. Written as DNA, the CDR3 is TGTGCCAGCAGCCAAGAAGGGACTGGATTCTCTGGAAACACCATATATTTT. This sequence encodes CASSQEGTGFSGNTIYF.

This clonotype was seen more than once but under ten times. This chain joins TRBV5-1 and TRBJ1-1; weak D call: TRBD1 (6 bases). V gave up 3 bases and J gave up 4 bases, with 13 bases separating them. Germline V lookup: CDR1 SGHRS, CDR2 YFSETQ. The CDR3 is 14 amino acids. The CDR3 sequence: CASSSEGGFTEAFF. CDR3 sequence (DNA): TGCGCCAGCAGCTCGGAGGGGGGGTTCACTGAAGCTTTCTTT.

The V gene is TRBV6-2 or TRBV6-3, the J gene TRBJ2-3, with 7 bases lining up with TRBD2. With V trimmed by 7 bases and J by 2 bases, 6 bases remained unmatched. CDR1 MNHEY and CDR2 SVGEGT come from the germline V gene. The CDR3 sequence is 14 residues long. CDR3: CASKPGGSTDTQYF. CDR3 nucleotide sequence: TGTGCCAGCAAACCGGGAGGCTCCACAGATACGCAGTATTTT.

The sample holds many counts of this clonotype. The chain joins TRBV28 to TRBJ2-1, with TRBD2 matching 8 bases. This CDR3 spans 15 amino acids. Germline V gene sequence: CDR1 MDHEN, CDR2 SYDVKM. Trimming at V came to 7 bases and at J to 4 bases, leaving 9 bases not matched to a gene. CDR3 nucleotide sequence: TGTGCCAGCACAGAGAAGCGGGGGATATACAATGAGCAGTTCTTC. Its protein is CASTEKRGIYNEQFF.

This clonotype was observed a few times. The chain combines TRBV7-6 with TRBJ2-7, with 7 nucleotides matching TRBD1. CDR1 SGHVS and CDR2 FNYEAQ come from the germline V gene. CDR3 length equals 13 residues. V was pared by 4 bases and J by 5 bases, with 5 bases of the junction left unmatched. This CDR3 reads CASSWDRGHEQYV. CDR3 nucleotide sequence: TGTGCCAGCAGCTGGGACAGAGGTCACGAGCAGTACGTC.

The rearrangement joins TRBV7-9 to TRBJ1-2; D perhaps matches TRBD1 (5 bases). This CDR3 comprises 13 residues. Germline loops: CDR1 SEHNR, CDR2 FQNEAQ (reference sequence). Trimming cost V 5 bases and J 5 bases, with 12 bases left between them. Here the CDR3 reads CASSPPGRYGYTF. As DNA, the CDR3 is TGTGCCAGCAGCCCCCCGGGGCGGTATGGCTACACCTTC.

This sequence joins TRBV11-2 and TRBJ2-3, with D possibly being TRBD2 (6 bases). The V gene's germline CDR1 is SGHAT and CDR2 FQNNGV. V was shortened by 8 bases and J by 2 bases, with 20 bases between the two germline ends. The CDR3 length is 16 residues. This chain's CDR3 is CASPRGIGPFTDTQYF. In DNA, the CDR3 is TGTGCCAGCCCCCGGGGGATAGGACCATTCACAGATACGCAGTATTTT.

V and J are TRBV30 and TRBJ1-2, with a possible D match to TRBD1 (5 bases). The CDR3 contains 14 residues. The ends were cut back, 3 bases at V and 4 bases at J, with 15 bases in the middle. CDR1 and CDR2 from the germline V gene are GTSNPN and SVGIG (reference sequence). CDR3 in DNA: TGTGCCTGGAGGGGGTCAGGGTCTCCCTATGGCTACACCTTC. It yields the protein CAWRGSGSPYGYTF.

In its sample, this clonotype was seen a few times. This chain joins TRBV20-1 and TRBJ2-1; 7 positions agree with TRBD1. The junction had 16 bases not matched to a gene; V was cut back by 0 bases and J by 8 bases. The CDR3 extends over 17 amino acids. Germline CDR1 and CDR2: DFQATT and SNEGSKA (reference sequence). The DNA of the CDR3 is TGCAGTGCTAGAGACCAGTTTACAGGGGCTGGGGGACATGAGCAGTTCTTC. This sequence encodes CSARDQFTGAGGHEQFF.

This clonotype showed up just a few times. The chain recombines TRBV20-1 with TRBJ1-1, with 7 bases that match TRBD1. J gave up 5 bases and V 2 bases, and 8 bases lay outside the gene matches. CDR1 and CDR2 from the germline V gene are DFQATT and SNEGSKA (reference sequence). The length of the CDR3 is 14 residues. CDR3 in DNA: TGCAGTGCTAGAAGAGGGGGCGCACGGACTGAAGCTTTCTTT. Protein product: CSARRGGARTEAFF.

The chain is built from TRBV7-8 and TRBJ2-1; 8 nucleotides align to TRBD2. The V and J ends lost 4 bases and 6 bases, in that order; junction bases with no gene match: 8. This CDR3 region has 15 residues. CDR1 is SGHVS, CDR2 FQNEAQ, per germline. The CDR3 bases are TGTGCCAGCAGCTCCGGGCGGACTAGCCCCAATGAGCAGTTCTTC. Amino acid sequence: CASSSGRTSPNEQFF.

At least ten counts were recorded for this clonotype. This chain links TRBV5-1 with TRBJ2-2; tentatively, D is TRBD1 (5 bases). The length of the CDR3 is 17 residues. Germline CDR1 SGHRS, CDR2 YFSETQ. The germline V and J ends were trimmed by 0 bases and 0 bases, with 12 bases remaining between them. CDR3 nucleotides: TGCGCCAGCAGCTTGGCCGGTTCAGGGACGAACACCGGGGAGCTGTTTTTT. This gives the protein CASSLAGSGTNTGELFF.

This clonotype was seen a few times. The chain combines TRBV9 with TRBJ2-3, with a tentative D call TRBD2 (6 bases). The CDR3 has 16 residues. V was cut by 0 bases and J by 0 bases, with 11 bases left in between. Germline V gene sequence: CDR1 SGDLS, CDR2 YYNGEE. CDR3 in DNA: TGTGCCAGCAGCGTAGGCGTAGCGGAGAGCACAGATACGCAGTATTTT. Protein sequence: CASSVGVAESTDTQYF.

V gene TRBV7-9 combines with J gene TRBJ2-3; 12 bases fit TRBD2. The V segment lost 10 bases and the J segment 4 bases; nucleotides outside the gene matches: 3. Germline V CDR1 and CDR2: SEHNR, FQNEAQ (reference sequence). The CDR3 runs 13 residues. This CDR3 is CATGLAGPDTQYF. The CDR3 bases are TGTGCCACCGGACTAGCGGGGCCAGATACGCAGTATTTT.

This clonotype was seen a few times. This sequence joins TRBV27 and TRBJ1-2; perhaps TRBD1 as D (5 bases). This CDR3 is built from 15 residues. CDR1 is MNHEY, CDR2 SMNVEV, per germline (reference sequence). Deletions cut 8 bases from V and 2 bases from J, with 18 bases between. CDR3 loop: CASGDRKGKNYGYTF. The CDR3 DNA reads TGTGCCAGCGGAGACAGAAAAGGGAAAAACTATGGCTACACCTTC.

This clonotype was found a few times. V usage is TRBV5-1 and J usage is TRBJ2-1, with 8 bases lining up with TRBD2. V lost 2 bases, J lost 6 bases, and 7 bases stayed unmatched. CDR3 length equals 15 residues. Germline CDR1 is SGHRS and CDR2 is YFSETQ. This chain's CDR3 is CASSLTSGRLNEQFF. The CDR3 DNA is TGCGCCAGCAGCTTAACTAGCGGCCGCCTCAATGAGCAGTTCTTC.

A note on this clonotype: Sequence at one end of the junction differs from germline and may be a read error. The chain uses TRBV6-2 or TRBV6-3 and TRBJ1-6, with 9 bases matching TRBD1. The CDR3 has 16 amino acids. From germline, CDR1 is MNHEY and CDR2 SVGEGT. As DNA, the CDR3 is TGTGTCAGCAGCCGTGCCGGGGACAGGGCGAATTCACCCCTCCACTTT. Translated: CVSSRAGDRANSPLHF.

In this sample, this clonotype turned up a few times. The rearrangement uses TRBV15 and TRBJ1-4; D is ambiguous. This CDR3 has 13 amino acids. V lost 1 base to trimming and J lost 7 bases, with 7 bases between them. Germline V gene data show CDR1 as LNHNV and CDR2 as YYDKDF (reference sequence). The CDR3 DNA follows: TGTGCCACCAGCAGAGGACCCGTTGAAAAACTGTTTTTT. Its protein product is CATSRGPVEKLFF. The full variable domain, in which reference TRBV15 and TRBJ1-4 provide the parts outside the CDR3, is DAMVIQNPRYQVTQFGKPVTLSCSQTLNHNVMYWYQQKSSQAPKLLFHYYDKDFNNEADTPDNFQSRRPNTSFCFLDIRSPGLGDTAMYLCATSRGPVEKLFFGSGTQLSVL.